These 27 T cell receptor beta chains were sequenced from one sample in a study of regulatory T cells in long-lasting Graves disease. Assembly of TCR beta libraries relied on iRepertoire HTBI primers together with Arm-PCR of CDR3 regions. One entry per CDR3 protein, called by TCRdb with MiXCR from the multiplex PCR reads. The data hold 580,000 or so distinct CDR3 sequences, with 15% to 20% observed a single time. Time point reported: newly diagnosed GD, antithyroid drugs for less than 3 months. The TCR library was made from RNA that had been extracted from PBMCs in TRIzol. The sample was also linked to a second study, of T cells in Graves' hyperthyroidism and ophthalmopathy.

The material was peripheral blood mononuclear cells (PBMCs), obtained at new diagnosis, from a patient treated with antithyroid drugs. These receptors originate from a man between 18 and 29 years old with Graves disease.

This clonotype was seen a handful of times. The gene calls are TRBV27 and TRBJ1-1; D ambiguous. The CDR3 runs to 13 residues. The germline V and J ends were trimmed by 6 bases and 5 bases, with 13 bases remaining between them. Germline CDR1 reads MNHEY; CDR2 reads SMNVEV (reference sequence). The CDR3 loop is CASSHQRRTEAFF. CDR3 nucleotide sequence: TGTGCCAGCAGCCATCAGCGGAGAACTGAAGCTTTCTTT.

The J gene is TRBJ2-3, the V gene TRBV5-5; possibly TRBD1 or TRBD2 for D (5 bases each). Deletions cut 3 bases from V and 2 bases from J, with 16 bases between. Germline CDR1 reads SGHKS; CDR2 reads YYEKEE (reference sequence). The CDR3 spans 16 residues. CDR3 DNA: TGTGCCAGCAGCTCGAGGGACGATTCCCCCACAGATACGCAGTATTTT. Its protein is CASSSRDDSPTDTQYF.

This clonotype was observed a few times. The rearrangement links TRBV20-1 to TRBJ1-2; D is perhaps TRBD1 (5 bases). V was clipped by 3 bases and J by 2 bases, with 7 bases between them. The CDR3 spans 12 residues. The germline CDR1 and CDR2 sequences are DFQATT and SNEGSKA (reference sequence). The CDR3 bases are TGCAGTGCTAGCCAGGGAAACTATGGCTACACCTTC. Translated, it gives CSASQGNYGYTF.

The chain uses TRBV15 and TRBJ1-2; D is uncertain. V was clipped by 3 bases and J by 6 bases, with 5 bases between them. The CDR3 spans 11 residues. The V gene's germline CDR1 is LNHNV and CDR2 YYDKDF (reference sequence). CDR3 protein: CATSREDGYTF. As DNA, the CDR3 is TGTGCCACCAGCAGGGAGGATGGCTACACCTTC.

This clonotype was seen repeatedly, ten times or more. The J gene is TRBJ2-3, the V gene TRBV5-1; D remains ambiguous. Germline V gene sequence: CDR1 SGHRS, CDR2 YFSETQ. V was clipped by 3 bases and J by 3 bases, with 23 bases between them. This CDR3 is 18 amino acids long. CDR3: CASSSLEVIWKRTDTQYF. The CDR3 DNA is TGCGCCAGCAGCTCCCTCGAGGTGATTTGGAAACGGACAGATACGCAGTATTTT.

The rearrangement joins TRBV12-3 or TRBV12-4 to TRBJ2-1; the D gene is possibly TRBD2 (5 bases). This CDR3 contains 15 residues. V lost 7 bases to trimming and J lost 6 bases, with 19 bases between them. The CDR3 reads CASTPGGHVINEQFF. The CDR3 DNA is TGTGCCAGCACCCCCGGCGGGCATGTTATCAATGAGCAGTTCTTC.

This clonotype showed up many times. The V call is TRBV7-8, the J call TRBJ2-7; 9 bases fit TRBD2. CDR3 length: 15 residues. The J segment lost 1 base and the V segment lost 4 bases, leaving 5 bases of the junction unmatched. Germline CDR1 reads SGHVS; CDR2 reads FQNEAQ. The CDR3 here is CASSSYSGSSYEQYF. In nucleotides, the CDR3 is TGTGCCAGCAGCTCGTATAGCGGGAGTTCCTACGAGCAGTACTTC.

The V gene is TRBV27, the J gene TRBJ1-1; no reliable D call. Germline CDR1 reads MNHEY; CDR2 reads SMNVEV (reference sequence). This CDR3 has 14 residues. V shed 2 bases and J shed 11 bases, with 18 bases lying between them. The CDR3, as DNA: TGTGCCAGCAGTTTAGCCGTAGGGCCCGGCGGGGCTTTCTTT. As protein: CASSLAVGPGGAFF.

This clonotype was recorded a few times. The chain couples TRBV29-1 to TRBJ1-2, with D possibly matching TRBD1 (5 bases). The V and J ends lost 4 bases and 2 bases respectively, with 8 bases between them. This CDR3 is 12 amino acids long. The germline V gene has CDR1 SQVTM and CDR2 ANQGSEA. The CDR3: CSVGQLNYGYTF. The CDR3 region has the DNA TGCAGCGTTGGACAGCTCAACTATGGCTACACCTTC.

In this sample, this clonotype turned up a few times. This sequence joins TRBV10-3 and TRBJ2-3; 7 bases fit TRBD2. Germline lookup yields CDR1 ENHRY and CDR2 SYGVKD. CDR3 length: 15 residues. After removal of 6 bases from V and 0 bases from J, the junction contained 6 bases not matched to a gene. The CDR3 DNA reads TGTGCCATCAGCTTTTCTAGCGGAAGCACAGATACGCAGTATTTT. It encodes CAISFSSGSTDTQYF.

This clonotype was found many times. As DNA, the CDR3 is TGCGCCAGCAGCTTGGCCAAGGACAGATCCTACAATGAGCAGTTCTTC. Residues: CASSLAKDRSYNEQFF. The V gene is TRBV5-1, the J gene TRBJ2-1, with D possibly TRBD1 on 6 matching bases. V lost 0 bases to trimming and J lost 1 base, with 11 bases between them. Looked up from germline, CDR1 is SGHRS and CDR2 is YFSETQ. The CDR3 covers 16 residues.

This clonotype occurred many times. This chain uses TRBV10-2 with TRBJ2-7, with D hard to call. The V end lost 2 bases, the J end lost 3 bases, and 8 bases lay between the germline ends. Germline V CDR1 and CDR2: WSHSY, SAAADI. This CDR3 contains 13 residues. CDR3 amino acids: CASSEIQIYEQYF. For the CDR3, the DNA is TGCGCCAGCAGTGAGATACAGATCTACGAGCAGTACTTC.

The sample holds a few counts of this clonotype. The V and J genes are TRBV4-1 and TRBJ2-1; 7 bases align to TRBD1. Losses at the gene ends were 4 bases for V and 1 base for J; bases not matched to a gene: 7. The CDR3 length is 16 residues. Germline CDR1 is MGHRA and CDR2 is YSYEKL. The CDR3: CASSRSGTESYNEQFF. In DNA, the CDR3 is TGCGCCAGCAGCCGCTCCGGGACAGAGTCCTACAATGAGCAGTTCTTC.

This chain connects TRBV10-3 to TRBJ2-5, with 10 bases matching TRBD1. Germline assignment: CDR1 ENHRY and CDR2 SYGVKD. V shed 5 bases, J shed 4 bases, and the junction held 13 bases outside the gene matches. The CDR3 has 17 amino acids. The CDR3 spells CAISQAAPGQGLETQYF. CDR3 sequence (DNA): TGTGCCATCAGTCAAGCTGCGCCGGGACAGGGGTTAGAGACCCAGTACTTC.

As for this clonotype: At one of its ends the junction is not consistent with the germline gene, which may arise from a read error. CDR3 sequence (DNA): TGTGCCAGCAGCATACGGGACAGTATCTACGAGCAGTACTTC. Encoded protein: CASSIRDSIYEQYF. This chain connects TRBV5-1 to TRBJ2-7; 7 bases fit TRBD1. This CDR3 is built from 14 residues. Germline V gene lookup returns CDR1 SGHRS and CDR2 YFSETQ.

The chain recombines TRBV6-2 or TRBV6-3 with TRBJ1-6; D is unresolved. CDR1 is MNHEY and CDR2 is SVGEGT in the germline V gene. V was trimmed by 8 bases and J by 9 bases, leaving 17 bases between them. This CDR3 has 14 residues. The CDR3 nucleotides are TGTGCCAGCGAGGACTTTGACGGAGTTTCACCCCTCCACTTT. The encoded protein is CASEDFDGVSPLHF.

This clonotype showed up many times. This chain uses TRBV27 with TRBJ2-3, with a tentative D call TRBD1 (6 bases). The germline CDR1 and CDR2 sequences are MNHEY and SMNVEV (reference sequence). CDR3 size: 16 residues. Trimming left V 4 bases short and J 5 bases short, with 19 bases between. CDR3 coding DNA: TGTGCCAGCAGTTCCCAACCCCTCTACAGGGTAGATACGCAGTATTTT. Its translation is CASSSQPLYRVDTQYF.

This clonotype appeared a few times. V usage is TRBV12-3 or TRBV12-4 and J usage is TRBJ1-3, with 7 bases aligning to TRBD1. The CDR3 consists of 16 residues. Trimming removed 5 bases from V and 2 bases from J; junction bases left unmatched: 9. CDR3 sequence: CASSDRQGVAGNTIYF. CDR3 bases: TGTGCCAGCAGTGATCGTCAGGGGGTTGCTGGAAACACCATATATTTT.

For the CDR3, the DNA is TGTGCCTGGAGTGTCTCTCTGGGGGACAATGAGCAGTTCTTC. It specifies CAWSVSLGDNEQFF. The gene calls are TRBV30 and TRBJ2-1; tentatively, D is TRBD1 or TRBD2 (5 bases each). The V end lost 0 bases, the J end lost 5 bases, and 11 bases lay between the germline ends. The CDR3 runs to 14 residues. Germline V gives CDR1 GTSNPN, CDR2 SVGIG (reference sequence).

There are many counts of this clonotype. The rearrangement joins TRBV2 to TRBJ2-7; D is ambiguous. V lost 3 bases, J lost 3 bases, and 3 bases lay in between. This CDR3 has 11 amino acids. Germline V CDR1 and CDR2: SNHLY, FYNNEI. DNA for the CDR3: TGTGCCAGCAGTGAGGACTACGAGCAGTACTTC. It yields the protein CASSEDYEQYF.

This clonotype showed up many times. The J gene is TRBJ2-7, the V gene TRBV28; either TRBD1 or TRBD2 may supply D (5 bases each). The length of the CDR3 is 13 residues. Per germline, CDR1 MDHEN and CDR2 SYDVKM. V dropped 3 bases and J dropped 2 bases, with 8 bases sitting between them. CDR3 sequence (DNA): TGTGCCAGCAGTTTGGGACCGACCTACGAGCAGTACTTC. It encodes CASSLGPTYEQYF.

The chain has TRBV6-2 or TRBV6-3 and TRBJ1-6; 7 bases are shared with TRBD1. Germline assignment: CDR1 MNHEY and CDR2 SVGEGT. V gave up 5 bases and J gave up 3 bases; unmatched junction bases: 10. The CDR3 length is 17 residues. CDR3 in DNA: TGTGCCAGCAGTGCCCAAGACAGGGCTAACTATAATTCACCCCTCCACTTT. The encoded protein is CASSAQDRANYNSPLHF.

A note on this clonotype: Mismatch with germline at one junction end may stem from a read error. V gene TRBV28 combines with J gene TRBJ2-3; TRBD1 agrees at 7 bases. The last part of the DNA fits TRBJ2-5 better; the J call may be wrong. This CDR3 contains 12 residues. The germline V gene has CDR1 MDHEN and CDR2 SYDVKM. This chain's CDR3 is CASSSGGEAQYF. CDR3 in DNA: TGTGCCAGCAGTTCAGGGGGAGAGGCCCAGTACTTC.

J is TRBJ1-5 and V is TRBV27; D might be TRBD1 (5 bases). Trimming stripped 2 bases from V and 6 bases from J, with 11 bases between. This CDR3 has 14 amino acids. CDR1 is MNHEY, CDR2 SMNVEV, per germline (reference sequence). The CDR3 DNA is TGTGCCAGCAGTTTAGCAGGGAACACTCAGCCCCAGCATTTT. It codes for CASSLAGNTQPQHF.

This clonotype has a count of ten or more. This chain's CDR3 is CASSWTSGDTDTQYF. For the CDR3, the DNA is TGTGCCAGCAGCTGGACTAGCGGGGACACAGATACGCAGTATTTT. The chain joins TRBV3-1 to TRBJ2-3; the match to TRBD2 covers 12 bases. Germline-derived CDR1 and CDR2 are LGHDT and YNNKEL (reference sequence). This CDR3 spans 15 amino acids. Trimming took 5 bases from V and 2 from J; bases not matched to a gene: 2.

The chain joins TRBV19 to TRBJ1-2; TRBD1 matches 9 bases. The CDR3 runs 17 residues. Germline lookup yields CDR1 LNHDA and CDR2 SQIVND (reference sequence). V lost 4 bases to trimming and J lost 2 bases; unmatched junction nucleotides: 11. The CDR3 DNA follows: TGTGCCAGTAGTACGTCCCGGGACAGGGAAAGAAACTATGGCTACACCTTC. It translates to CASSTSRDRERNYGYTF. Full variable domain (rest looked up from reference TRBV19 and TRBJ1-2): DGGITQSPKYLFRKEGQNVTLSCEQNLNHDAMYWYRQDPGQGLRLIYYSQIVNDFQKGDIAEGYSVSREKKESFPLTVTSAQKNPTAFYLCASSTSRDRERNYGYTFGSGTRLTVV.

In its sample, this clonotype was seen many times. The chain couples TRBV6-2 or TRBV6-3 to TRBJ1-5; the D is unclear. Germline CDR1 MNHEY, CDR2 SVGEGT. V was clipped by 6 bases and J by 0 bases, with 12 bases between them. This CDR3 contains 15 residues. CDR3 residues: CASSVTGGSNQPQHF. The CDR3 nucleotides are TGTGCCAGCAGCGTAACTGGAGGTAGCAATCAGCCCCAGCATTTT.